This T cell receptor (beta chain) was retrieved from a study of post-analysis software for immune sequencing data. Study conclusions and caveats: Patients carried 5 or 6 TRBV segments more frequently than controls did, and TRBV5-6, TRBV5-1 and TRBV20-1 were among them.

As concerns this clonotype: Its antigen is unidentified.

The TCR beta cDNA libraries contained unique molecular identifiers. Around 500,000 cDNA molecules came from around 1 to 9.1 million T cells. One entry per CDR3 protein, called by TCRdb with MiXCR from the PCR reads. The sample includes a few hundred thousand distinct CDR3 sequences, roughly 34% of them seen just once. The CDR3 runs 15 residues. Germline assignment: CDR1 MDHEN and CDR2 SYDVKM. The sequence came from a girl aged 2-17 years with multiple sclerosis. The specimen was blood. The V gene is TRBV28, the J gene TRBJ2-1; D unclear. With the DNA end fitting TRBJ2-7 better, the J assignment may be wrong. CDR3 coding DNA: TGTGCCAGCATCCGTCAAAGGAGCTCCTACAATGAGCAGTACTTC. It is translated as CASIRQRSSYNEQYF.